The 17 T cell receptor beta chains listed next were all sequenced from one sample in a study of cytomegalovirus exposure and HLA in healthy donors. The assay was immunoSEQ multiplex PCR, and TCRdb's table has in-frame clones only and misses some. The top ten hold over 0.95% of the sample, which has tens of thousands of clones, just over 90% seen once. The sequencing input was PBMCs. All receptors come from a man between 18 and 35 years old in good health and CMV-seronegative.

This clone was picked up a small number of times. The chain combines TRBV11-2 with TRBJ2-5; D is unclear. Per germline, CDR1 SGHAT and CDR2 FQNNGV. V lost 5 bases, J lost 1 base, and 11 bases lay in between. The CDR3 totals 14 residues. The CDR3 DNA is TGTGCCAGCAGCCCTCTTCCGGGCCAAGAGACCCAGTACTTC. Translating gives CASSPLPGQETQYF.

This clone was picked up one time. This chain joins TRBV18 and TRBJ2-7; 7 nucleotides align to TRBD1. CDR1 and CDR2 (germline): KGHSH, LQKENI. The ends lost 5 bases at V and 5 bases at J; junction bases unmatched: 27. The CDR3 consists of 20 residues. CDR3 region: CASSTDPPMTGTSRLDEQYF. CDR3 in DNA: TGTGCCAGCTCAACCGATCCGCCAATGACAGGGACATCAAGACTTGACGAGCAGTACTTC.

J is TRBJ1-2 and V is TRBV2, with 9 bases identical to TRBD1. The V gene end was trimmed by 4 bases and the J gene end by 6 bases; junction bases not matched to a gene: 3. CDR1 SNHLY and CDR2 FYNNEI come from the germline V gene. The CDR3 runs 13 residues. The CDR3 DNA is TGTGCCAGCAGTGCCGGACAGGGGAATGGCTACACCTTC. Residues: CASSAGQGNGYTF.

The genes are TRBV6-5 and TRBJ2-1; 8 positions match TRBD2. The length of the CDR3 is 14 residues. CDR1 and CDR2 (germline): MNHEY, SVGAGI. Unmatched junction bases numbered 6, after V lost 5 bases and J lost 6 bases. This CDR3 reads CASSSGSAVNEQFF. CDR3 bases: TGTGCCAGCAGTAGCGGGAGTGCGGTCAATGAGCAGTTCTTC.

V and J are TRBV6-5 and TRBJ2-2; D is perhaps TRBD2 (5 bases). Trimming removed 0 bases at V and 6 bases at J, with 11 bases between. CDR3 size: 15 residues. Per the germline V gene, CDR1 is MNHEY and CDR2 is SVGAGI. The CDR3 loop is CASSYSSGLPGELFF. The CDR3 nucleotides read TGTGCCAGCAGTTACTCGAGCGGTCTTCCCGGGGAGCTGTTTTTT.

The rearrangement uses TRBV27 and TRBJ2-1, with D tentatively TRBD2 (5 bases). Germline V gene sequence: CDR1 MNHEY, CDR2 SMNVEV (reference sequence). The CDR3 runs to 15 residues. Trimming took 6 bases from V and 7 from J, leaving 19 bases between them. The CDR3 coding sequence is TGTGCCAGCAGGCCTCAACCGGGAAGCTCGAATGAGCAGTTCTTC. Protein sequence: CASRPQPGSSNEQFF.

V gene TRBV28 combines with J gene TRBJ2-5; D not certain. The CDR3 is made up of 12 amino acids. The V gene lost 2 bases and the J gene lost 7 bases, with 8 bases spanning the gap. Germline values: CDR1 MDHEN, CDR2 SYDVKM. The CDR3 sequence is CASSLEARTQYF. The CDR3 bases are TGTGCCAGCAGTTTAGAGGCTCGGACCCAGTACTTC.

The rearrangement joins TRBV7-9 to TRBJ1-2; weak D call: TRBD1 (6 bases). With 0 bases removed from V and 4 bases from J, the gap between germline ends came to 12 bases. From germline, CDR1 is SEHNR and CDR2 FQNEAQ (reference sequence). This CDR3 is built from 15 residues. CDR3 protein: CASSLASDRLYGYTF. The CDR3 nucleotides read TGTGCCAGCAGCTTAGCCTCGGACAGACTCTATGGCTACACCTTC.

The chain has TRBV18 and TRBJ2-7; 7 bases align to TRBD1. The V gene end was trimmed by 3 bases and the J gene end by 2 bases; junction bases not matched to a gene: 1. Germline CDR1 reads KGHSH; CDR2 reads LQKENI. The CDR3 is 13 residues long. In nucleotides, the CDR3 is TGTGCCAGCTCACCCGGGACAGCCTACGAGCAGTACTTC. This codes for CASSPGTAYEQYF.

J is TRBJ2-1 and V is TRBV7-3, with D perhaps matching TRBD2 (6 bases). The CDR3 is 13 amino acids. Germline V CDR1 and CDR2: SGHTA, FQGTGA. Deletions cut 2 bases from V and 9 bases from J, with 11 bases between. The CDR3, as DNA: TGTGCCAGCAGCTTACCCCCAGCGGGTGAGCAGTTCTTC. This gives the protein CASSLPPAGEQFF.

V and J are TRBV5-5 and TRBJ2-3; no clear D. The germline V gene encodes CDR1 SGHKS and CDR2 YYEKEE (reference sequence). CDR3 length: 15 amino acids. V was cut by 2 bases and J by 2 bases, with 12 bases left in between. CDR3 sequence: CASSFAVPLTDTQYF. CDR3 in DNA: TGTGCCAGCAGCTTTGCGGTCCCCCTCACAGATACGCAGTATTTT.

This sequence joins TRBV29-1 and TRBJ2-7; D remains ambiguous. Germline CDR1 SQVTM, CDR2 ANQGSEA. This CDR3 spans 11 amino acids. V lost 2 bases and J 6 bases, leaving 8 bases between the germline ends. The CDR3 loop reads CSVENGSEQYF. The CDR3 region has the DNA TGCAGCGTTGAAAACGGGTCCGAGCAGTACTTC.

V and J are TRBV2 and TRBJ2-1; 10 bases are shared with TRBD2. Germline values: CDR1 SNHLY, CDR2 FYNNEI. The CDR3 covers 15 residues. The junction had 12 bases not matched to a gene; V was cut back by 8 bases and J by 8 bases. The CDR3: CASARPSGRGDEQFF. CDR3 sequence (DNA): TGTGCCAGCGCCCGACCTAGCGGGAGAGGCGATGAGCAGTTCTTC.

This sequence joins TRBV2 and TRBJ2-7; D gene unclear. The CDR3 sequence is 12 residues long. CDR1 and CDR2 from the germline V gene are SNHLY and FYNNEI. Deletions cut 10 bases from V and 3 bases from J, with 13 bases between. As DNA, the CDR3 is TGTGCCACCAACGAGGAGAGCTACGAGCAGTACTTC. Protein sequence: CATNEESYEQYF. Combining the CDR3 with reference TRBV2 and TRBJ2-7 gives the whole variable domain EPEVTQTPSHQVTQMGQEVILRCVPISNHLYFYWYRQILGQKVEFLVSFYNNEISEKSEIFDDQFSVERPDGSNFTLKIRSTKLEDSAMYFCATNEESYEQYFGPGTRLTVT.

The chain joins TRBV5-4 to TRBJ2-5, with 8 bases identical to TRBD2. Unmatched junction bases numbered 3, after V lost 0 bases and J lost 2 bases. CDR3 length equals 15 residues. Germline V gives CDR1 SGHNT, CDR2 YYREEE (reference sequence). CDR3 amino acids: CASSLVGREQETQYF. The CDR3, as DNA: TGTGCCAGCAGCTTGGTCGGGAGGGAACAAGAGACCCAGTACTTC.

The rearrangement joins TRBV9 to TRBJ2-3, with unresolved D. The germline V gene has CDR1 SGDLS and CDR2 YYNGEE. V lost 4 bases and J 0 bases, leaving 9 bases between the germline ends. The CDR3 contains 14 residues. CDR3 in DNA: TGTGCCAGCAGCCTCGTACTAAGCACAGATACGCAGTATTTT. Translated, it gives CASSLVLSTDTQYF.

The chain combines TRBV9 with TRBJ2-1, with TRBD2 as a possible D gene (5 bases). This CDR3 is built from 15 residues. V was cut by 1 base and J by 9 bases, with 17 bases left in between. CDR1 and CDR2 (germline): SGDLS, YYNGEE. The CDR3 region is CASSVQVGDISEQFF. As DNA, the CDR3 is TGTGCCAGCAGCGTACAGGTCGGGGATATCAGTGAGCAGTTCTTC.